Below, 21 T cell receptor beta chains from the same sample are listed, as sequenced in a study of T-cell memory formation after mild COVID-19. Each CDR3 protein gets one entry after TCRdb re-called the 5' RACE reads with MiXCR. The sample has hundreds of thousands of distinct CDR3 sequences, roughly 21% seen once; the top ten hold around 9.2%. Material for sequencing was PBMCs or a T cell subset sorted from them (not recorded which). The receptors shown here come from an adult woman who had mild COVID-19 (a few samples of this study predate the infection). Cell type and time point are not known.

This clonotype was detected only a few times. CDR3 nucleotide sequence: TGTGCCAGCAGCCGCACTCCCCCGGATACGCAGTATTTT. Protein product: CASSRTPPDTQYF. This chain uses TRBV5-4 with TRBJ2-3; D not resolved. Trimming left V 4 bases short and J 6 bases short, with 12 bases between. The CDR3 loop spans 13 amino acids. Germline V gene lookup returns CDR1 SGHNT and CDR2 YYREEE (reference sequence).

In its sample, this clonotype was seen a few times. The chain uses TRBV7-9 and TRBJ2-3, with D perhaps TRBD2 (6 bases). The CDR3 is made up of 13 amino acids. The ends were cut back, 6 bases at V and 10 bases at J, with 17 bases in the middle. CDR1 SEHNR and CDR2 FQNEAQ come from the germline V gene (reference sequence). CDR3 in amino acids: CASRSSSDVAQYF. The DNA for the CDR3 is TGTGCCAGCAGAAGCTCTAGCGACGTGGCGCAGTATTTT.

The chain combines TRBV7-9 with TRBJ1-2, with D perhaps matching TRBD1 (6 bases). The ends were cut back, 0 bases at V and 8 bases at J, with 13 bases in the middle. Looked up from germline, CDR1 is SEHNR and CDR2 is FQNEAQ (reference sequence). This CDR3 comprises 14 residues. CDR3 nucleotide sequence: TGTGCCAGCAGCTTAGCCCCACAGGGTTTGGGCTACACCTTC. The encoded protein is CASSLAPQGLGYTF.

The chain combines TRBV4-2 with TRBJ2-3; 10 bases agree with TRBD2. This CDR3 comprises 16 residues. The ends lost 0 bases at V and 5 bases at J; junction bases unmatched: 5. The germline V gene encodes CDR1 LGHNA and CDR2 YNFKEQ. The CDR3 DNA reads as TGTGCCAGCAGCCAAGATTCGTCTAGCGGGGGAGATACGCAGTATTTT. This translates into CASSQDSSSGGDTQYF.

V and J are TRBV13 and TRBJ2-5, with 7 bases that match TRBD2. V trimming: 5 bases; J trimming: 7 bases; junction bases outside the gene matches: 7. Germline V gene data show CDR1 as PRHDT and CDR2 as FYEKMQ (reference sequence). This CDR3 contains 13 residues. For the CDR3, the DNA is TGTGCCAGCAGCCCCCAGCGGGACGCGACCCAGTACTTC. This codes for CASSPQRDATQYF.

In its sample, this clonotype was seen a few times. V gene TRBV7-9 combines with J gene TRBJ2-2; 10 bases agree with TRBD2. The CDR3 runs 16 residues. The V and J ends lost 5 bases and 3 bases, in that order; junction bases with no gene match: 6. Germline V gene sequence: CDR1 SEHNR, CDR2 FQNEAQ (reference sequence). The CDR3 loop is CASSPPLAGYTGELFF. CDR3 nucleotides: TGTGCCAGCAGCCCCCCACTAGCGGGGTACACCGGGGAGCTGTTTTTT.

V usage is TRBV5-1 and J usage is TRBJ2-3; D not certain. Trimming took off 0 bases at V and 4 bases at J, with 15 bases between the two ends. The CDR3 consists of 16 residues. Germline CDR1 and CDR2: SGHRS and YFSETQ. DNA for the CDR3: TGCGCCAGCAGCTTGGCCTCAGGCCTTGTCGCAGATACGCAGTATTTT. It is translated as CASSLASGLVADTQYF. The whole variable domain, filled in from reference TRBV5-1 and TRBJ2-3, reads KAGVTQTPRYLIKTRGQQVTLSCSPISGHRSVSWYQQTPGQGLQFLFEYFSETQRNKGNFPGRFSGRQFSNSRSEMNVSTLELGDSALYLCASSLASGLVADTQYFGPGTRLTVL.

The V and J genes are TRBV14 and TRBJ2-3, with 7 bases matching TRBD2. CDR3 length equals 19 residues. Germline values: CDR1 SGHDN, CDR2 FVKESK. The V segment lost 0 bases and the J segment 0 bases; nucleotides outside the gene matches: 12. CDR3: CASSQDPPAGLTSTDTQYF. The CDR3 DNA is TGTGCCAGCAGCCAAGACCCGCCAGCGGGACTCACTAGCACAGATACGCAGTATTTT.

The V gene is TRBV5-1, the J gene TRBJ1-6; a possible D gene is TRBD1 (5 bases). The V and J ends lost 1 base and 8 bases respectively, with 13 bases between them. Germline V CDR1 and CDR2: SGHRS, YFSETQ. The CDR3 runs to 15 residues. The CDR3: CASSLSPGSDSPLHF. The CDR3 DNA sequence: TGCGCCAGCAGCTTGTCCCCAGGGAGTGATTCACCCCTCCACTTT.

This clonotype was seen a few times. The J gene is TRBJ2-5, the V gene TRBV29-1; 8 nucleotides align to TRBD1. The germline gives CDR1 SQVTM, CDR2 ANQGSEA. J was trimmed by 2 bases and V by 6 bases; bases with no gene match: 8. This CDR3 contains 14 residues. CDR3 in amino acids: CSVKARGPQETQYF. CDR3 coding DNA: TGCAGCGTCAAGGCCAGGGGGCCTCAAGAGACCCAGTACTTC.

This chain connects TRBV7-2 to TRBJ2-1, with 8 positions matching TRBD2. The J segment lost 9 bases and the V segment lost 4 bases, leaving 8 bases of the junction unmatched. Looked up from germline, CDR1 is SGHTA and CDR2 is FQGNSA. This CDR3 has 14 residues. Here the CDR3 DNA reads TGTGCCAGCAGCTATCCGGGAGGGAGGGGTGAGCAGTTCTTC. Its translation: CASSYPGGRGEQFF.

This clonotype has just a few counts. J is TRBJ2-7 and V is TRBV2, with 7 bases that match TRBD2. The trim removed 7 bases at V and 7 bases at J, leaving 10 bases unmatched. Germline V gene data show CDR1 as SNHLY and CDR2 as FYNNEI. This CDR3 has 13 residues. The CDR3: CASTAGGKGEQYF. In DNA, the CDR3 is TGTGCCAGCACTGCCGGGGGGAAGGGGGAGCAGTACTTC.

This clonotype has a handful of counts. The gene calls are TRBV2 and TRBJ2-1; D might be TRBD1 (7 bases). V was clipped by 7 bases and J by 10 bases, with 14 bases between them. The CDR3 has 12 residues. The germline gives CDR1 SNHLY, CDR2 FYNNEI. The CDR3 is CASTEGAGEQFF. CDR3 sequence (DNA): TGTGCCAGCACCGAGGGGGCGGGAGAGCAGTTCTTC.

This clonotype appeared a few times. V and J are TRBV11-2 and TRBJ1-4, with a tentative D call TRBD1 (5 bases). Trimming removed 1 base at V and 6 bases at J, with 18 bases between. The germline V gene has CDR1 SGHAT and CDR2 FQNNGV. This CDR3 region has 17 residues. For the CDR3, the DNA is TGTGCCAGCAGCTTAGGACGGGGCTCCCGAGGGGATGAAAAACTGTTTTTT. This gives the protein CASSLGRGSRGDEKLFF.

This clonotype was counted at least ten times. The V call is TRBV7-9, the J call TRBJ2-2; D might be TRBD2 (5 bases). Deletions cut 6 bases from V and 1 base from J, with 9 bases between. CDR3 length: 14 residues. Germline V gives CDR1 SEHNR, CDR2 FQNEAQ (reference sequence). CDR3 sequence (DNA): TGTGCCAGCAGTGCGGCGGGGAACACCGGGGAGCTGTTTTTT. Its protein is CASSAAGNTGELFF.

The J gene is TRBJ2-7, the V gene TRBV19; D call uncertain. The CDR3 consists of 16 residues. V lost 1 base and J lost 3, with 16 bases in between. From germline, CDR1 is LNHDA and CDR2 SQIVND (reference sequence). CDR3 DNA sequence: TGTGCCAGTAGTATAGTTCTCGTCCCCCGGAACTACGAGCAGTACTTC. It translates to CASSIVLVPRNYEQYF.

CDR3 DNA: TGTGCCATCAGATCGGGGGGGCAAGAGACCCAGTACTTC. Translation gives CAIRSGGQETQYF. The V and J genes are TRBV7-6 and TRBJ2-5; 8 bases map to TRBD2. Germline V CDR1 and CDR2: SGHVS, FNYEAQ. V dropped 10 bases and J dropped 2; count of bases not matched to a gene: 6. The CDR3 sequence is 13 residues long.

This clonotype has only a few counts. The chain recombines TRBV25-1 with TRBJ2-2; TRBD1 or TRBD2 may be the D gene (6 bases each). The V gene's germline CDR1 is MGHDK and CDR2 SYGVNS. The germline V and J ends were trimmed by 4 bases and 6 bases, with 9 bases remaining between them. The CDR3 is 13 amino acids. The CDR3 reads CASSAGAAGELFF. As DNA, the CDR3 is TGTGCCAGCAGTGCGGGGGCCGCCGGGGAGCTGTTTTTT. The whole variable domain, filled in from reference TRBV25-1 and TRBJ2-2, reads EADIYQTPRYLVIGTGKKITLECSQTMGHDKMYWYQQDPGMELHLIHYSYGVNSTEKGDLSSESTVSRIRTEHFPLTLESARPSHTSQYLCASSAGAAGELFFGEGSRLTVL.

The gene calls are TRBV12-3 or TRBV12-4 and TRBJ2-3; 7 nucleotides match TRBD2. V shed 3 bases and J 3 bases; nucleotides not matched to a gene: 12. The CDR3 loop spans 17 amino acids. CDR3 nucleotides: TGTGCCAGCAGTTTTAGGCTAGCGGACGAGAGGACAGATACGCAGTATTTT. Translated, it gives CASSFRLADERTDTQYF.

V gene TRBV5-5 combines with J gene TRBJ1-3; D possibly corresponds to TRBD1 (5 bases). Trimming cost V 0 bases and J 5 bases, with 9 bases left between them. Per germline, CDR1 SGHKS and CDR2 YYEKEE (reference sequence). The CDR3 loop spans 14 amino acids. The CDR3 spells CASSLGDSRNTIYF. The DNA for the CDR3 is TGTGCCAGCAGCTTGGGAGACAGTAGAAACACCATATATTTT. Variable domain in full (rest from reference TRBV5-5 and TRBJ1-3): DAGVTQSPTHLIKTRGQQVTLRCSPISGHKSVSWYQQVLGQGPQFIFQYYEKEERGRGNFPDRFSARQFPNYSSELNVNALLLGDSALYLCASSLGDSRNTIYFGEGSWLTVV.

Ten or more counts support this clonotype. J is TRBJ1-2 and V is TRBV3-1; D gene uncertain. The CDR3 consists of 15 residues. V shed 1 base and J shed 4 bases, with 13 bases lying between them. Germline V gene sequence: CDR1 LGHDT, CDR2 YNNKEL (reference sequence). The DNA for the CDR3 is TGTGCCAGCAGCCAAGCTTCTTCGGCAGCCTATGGCTACACCTTC. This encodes CASSQASSAAYGYTF.